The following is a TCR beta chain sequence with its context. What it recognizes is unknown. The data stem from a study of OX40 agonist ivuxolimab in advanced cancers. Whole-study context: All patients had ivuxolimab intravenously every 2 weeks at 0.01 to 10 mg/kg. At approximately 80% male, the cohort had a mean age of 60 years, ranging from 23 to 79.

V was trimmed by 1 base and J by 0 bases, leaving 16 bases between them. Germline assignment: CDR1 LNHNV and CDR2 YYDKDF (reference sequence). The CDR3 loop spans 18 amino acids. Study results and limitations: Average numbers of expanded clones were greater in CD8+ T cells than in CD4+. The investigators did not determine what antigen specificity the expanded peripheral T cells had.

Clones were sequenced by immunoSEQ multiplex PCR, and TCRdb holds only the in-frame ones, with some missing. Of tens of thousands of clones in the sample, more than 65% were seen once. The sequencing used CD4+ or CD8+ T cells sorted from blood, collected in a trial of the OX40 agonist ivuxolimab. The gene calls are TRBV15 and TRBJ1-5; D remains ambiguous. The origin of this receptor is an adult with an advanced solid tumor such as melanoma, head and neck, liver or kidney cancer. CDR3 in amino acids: CATSRVVASTDSNQPQHF. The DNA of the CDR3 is TGTGCCACCAGCAGAGTCGTCGCGTCGACGGATAGCAATCAGCCCCAGCATTTT.